This T cell receptor (beta chain) emerged from a study of tissue T cells after allogeneic stem cell transplantation. Study conclusions and caveats: Some tissue clones might be persisting host cells; their alloreactivity or antigen specificity was not determined. Only a limited share of tissue TCRs appeared in blood or spleen.

Sequencing of TCRbeta CDR3 at survey depth gave sequences and template counts. Generated by immunoSEQ multiplex PCR, the TCRdb table keeps only in-frame clones and is missing some. Among about 5,800 clones listed, approximately 59% were seen once. Note on this clone: The antigen remains undetermined.

Comparators without hematopoietic cell transplant had other cancers, at least five gastrointestinal samples, and no known gastrointestinal disease. Trimming cost V 2 bases and J 5 bases; bases outside gene matches: 9. This CDR3 has 16 amino acids. Germline-derived CDR1 and CDR2 are MNHNY and SVGAGI (reference sequence). The chain employs TRBV6-6 and TRBJ2-5; TRBD2 matches at 9 bases. The clonotype comes from a male donor at least 60 years old with lung cancer. This sample comprised tissue from the jejunum, obtained at autopsy. CDR3 in DNA: TGTGCCAGCAGTTACCCGGGAGCGGGAGGCGGGGAGACCCAGTACTTC. This sequence encodes CASSYPGAGGGETQYF.